Shown below are 2 T cell receptor beta chains from a single sample sequenced in a study of shared clonotypes between healthy human individuals. Clones were sequenced by immunoSEQ multiplex PCR, and TCRdb holds only the in-frame ones, with some missing. The table shows 450,000 to 500,000 clones, with 60% to 85% occurring only once. The sequencing input was PBMCs. The source of these receptors is a woman aged 35 to 49 in good health. Some clones in this sample may be carry-over from other donors' samples.

This clone was observed once. One end of the junction is discordant with germline, which a read error may explain. The rearrangement joins TRBV28 to TRBJ1-5; a weak D match, TRBD1 (6 bases). There are 17 residues in the CDR3. The germline V gene encodes CDR1 MDHEN and CDR2 SYDVKM. The CDR3 region is CASSLLLRGGGNQPRHF. The CDR3 region has the DNA TGTGCCAGCAGTTTATTGCTGAGAGGGGGAGGGAATCAGCCCCGGCATTTT.

For this clone: In the same sample, other DNA sequences code for this CDR3. V usage is TRBV7-9 and J usage is TRBJ2-7; weak D call: TRBD2 (6 bases). V was trimmed by 5 bases and J by 7 bases, leaving 18 bases between them. Germline loops: CDR1 SEHNR, CDR2 FQNEAQ (reference sequence). CDR3 size: 14 residues. The CDR3 bases are TGTGCCAGCAGCCCGCGGGGTTTAGGAGGTGAGCAGTACTTC. Protein: CASSPRGLGGEQYF. The full variable domain, completed using reference TRBV7-9 and TRBJ2-7, is DTGVSQNPRHKITKRGQNVTFRCDPISEHNRLYWYRQTLGQGPEFLTYFQNEAQLEKSRLLSDRFSAERPKGSFSTLEIQRTEQGDSAMYLCASSPRGLGGEQYFGPGTRLTVT.